These 29 T cell receptor beta chains came from one sample sequenced in a study of blood T cell repertoires in COVID-19. Only in-frame clones appear in the TCRdb table, and some are missing; sequencing was by immunoSEQ multiplex PCR. The sample contains over 200,000 clones, more than 70% of which appear only once. Sequencing was done on a sample of peripheral blood. These TCRs come from a woman aged 40 to 50 who had recovered from COVID-19.

The chain links TRBV7-2 to TRBJ2-1; TRBD2 agrees at 8 bases. The length of the CDR3 is 19 residues. Germline CDR1 reads SGHTA; CDR2 reads FQGNSA. Trimming cost V 5 bases and J 0 bases; bases outside gene matches: 15. CDR3 sequence reads: CASSVRASGLGSSYNEQFF. The CDR3 DNA is TGTGCCAGCAGCGTCCGGGCTAGCGGGTTGGGGAGCTCCTACAATGAGCAGTTCTTC.

The V gene is TRBV6-5, the J gene TRBJ2-7; 10 bases agree with TRBD2. The CDR3 loop spans 15 amino acids. In germline, CDR1 is MNHEY, CDR2 SVGAGI. Trimming cost V 6 bases and J 0 bases; bases outside gene matches: 5. This chain's CDR3 is CASSQAGGSSYEQYV. Here the CDR3 DNA reads TGTGCCAGCAGCCAAGCGGGAGGGTCCTCCTACGAGCAGTACGTC.

The rearrangement links TRBV2 to TRBJ1-1, with no clear D. CDR1 SNHLY and CDR2 FYNNEI come from the germline V gene. This CDR3 has 12 amino acids. Trimming left V 6 bases short and J 6 bases short, with 11 bases between. DNA for the CDR3: TGTGCCAGCAGCTCCCTAACAGCTGAAGCTTTCTTT. Translation: CASSSLTAEAFF.

The rearrangement links TRBV2 to TRBJ2-3; 8 bases agree with TRBD1. Trimming at V came to 6 bases and at J to 4 bases, leaving 9 bases not matched to a gene. Per germline, CDR1 SNHLY and CDR2 FYNNEI. This CDR3 comprises 15 residues. CDR3 amino acids: CASRETGVGADTQYF. Here the CDR3 DNA reads TGTGCCAGCAGGGAGACAGGGGTCGGGGCAGATACGCAGTATTTT.

In its sample, this clone was seen a few times. V gene TRBV6-2 or TRBV6-3 combines with J gene TRBJ1-6; 7 bases are a match to TRBD1. The CDR3 is 14 residues long. Germline trimming cut 5 bases from V and 7 bases from J; bases unmatched to any gene: 5. The germline CDR1 and CDR2 sequences are MNHEY and SVGEGT. CDR3: CASSRQGSNSPLHF. Written as DNA, the CDR3 is TGTGCCAGCAGTCGACAGGGCTCGAATTCACCCCTCCACTTT.

This chain uses TRBV7-9 with TRBJ2-4, with a tentative D call TRBD2 (6 bases). Germline loops: CDR1 SEHNR, CDR2 FQNEAQ (reference sequence). This CDR3 is built from 13 residues. V shed 5 bases and J shed 8 bases, with 13 bases lying between them. CDR3 DNA: TGTGCCAGCAGCCCTAGCGACAGAGACATTCAGTACTTC. Amino acid sequence: CASSPSDRDIQYF.

In this sample, this clone turned up a few times. This rearrangement joins TRBV24-1 to TRBJ1-1; a weak D match, TRBD1 (6 bases). The length of the CDR3 is 13 residues. The germline CDR1 and CDR2 sequences are KGHDR and SFDVKD. The ends were cut back, 5 bases at V and 4 bases at J, with 10 bases in the middle. CDR3: CATSVGAGTEAFF. The DNA of the CDR3 is TGTGCCACCAGTGTGGGGGCGGGCACTGAAGCTTTCTTT.

The chain links TRBV6-2 or TRBV6-3 to TRBJ2-7; unclear D gene. CDR1 and CDR2 (germline): MNHEY, SVGEGT. CDR3 length: 12 amino acids. Trimming shortened V by 2 bases and J by 2 bases, and 4 bases separated the two germline ends. This CDR3 reads CASSYPTYEQYF. The CDR3 nucleotides read TGTGCCAGCAGTTACCCCACCTACGAGCAGTACTTC.

This clone was observed a single time. In DNA form, the CDR3 reads TGTGCCAGCAGCTCCCCGGGAGGCGTCTCTGGAAACACCATATATTTT. This translates into CASSSPGGVSGNTIYF. The chain is built from TRBV11-2 and TRBJ1-3; no reliable D call. V gave up 4 bases and J gave up 0 bases, with 13 bases separating them. Germline CDR1 SGHAT, CDR2 FQNNGV. This CDR3 region has 16 residues.

This clone was picked up a small number of times. The chain joins TRBV27 to TRBJ1-1; D gene ambiguous. V lost 4 bases and J lost 1, with 7 bases in between. The CDR3 is made up of 13 amino acids. CDR1 is MNHEY, CDR2 SMNVEV, per germline (reference sequence). In nucleotides, the CDR3 is TGTGCCAGCAGTTCTACCCCGAACACTGAAGCTTTCTTT. Protein sequence: CASSSTPNTEAFF.

The gene calls are TRBV6-2 or TRBV6-3 and TRBJ1-2, with D maybe TRBD1 (5 bases). V was trimmed by 2 bases and J by 4 bases, leaving 14 bases between them. CDR3 length equals 15 residues. Germline CDR1 MNHEY, CDR2 SVGEGT. CDR3 protein: CASSYLGGTSYGYTF. Written as DNA, the CDR3 is TGTGCCAGCAGTTACCTGGGGGGGACGAGCTATGGCTACACCTTC.

The J gene is TRBJ2-1, the V gene TRBV11-3, with TRBD2 identical over 13 bases. The germline gives CDR1 SGHNT, CDR2 YENEEA. The CDR3 contains 16 residues. V was clipped by 7 bases and J by 7 bases; unmatched bases: 10. The CDR3 here is CASTKGGTSGKNEQFF. The CDR3, as DNA: TGTGCCAGCACTAAAGGGGGGACTAGCGGGAAGAATGAGCAGTTCTTC. The full variable domain, completed using reference TRBV11-3 and TRBJ2-1, is EAGVVQSPRYKIIEKKQPVAFWCNPISGHNTLYWYLQNLGQGPELLIRYENEEAVDDSQLPKDRFSAERLKGVDSTLKIQPAELGDSAVYLCASTKGGTSGKNEQFFGPGTRLTVL.

J is TRBJ1-3 and V is TRBV19, with 10 positions matching TRBD1. The CDR3 loop spans 14 amino acids. Trimming took 8 bases from V and 1 from J; bases not matched to a gene: 2. CDR1 LNHDA and CDR2 SQIVND come from the germline V gene (reference sequence). The CDR3 bases are TGTGCCAGTCGGGACAGGGGTTCTGGAAACACCATATATTTT. It codes for CASRDRGSGNTIYF.

This chain connects TRBV24-1 to TRBJ1-2; TRBD1 aligns across 7 bases. The CDR3 has 15 amino acids. The J segment lost 0 bases and the V segment lost 4 bases, leaving 4 bases of the junction unmatched. Germline-derived CDR1 and CDR2 are KGHDR and SFDVKD. CDR3 residues: CATSDSTGTNYGYTF. DNA for the CDR3: TGTGCCACCAGTGACTCGACAGGGACTAACTATGGCTACACCTTC.

This chain uses TRBV2 with TRBJ2-1; D is possibly TRBD2 (5 bases). V gave up 2 bases and J gave up 9 bases, with 8 bases separating them. CDR1 SNHLY and CDR2 FYNNEI come from the germline V gene. CDR3 length: 12 residues. The CDR3: CASSEPRGEQFF. The CDR3 bases are TGTGCCAGCAGTGAACCCCGGGGTGAGCAGTTCTTC.

The gene calls are TRBV5-1 and TRBJ2-7; 7 positions agree with TRBD1. The CDR3 sequence is 13 residues long. V dropped 3 bases and J dropped 1; count of bases not matched to a gene: 1. The germline V gene has CDR1 SGHRS and CDR2 YFSETQ. The CDR3 coding sequence is TGCGCCAGCAGCTCACAGGGGTCCTACGAGCAGTACTTC. This translates into CASSSQGSYEQYF. The complete variable domain, with remaining parts taken from reference TRBV5-1 and TRBJ2-7, reads KAGVTQTPRYLIKTRGQQVTLSCSPISGHRSVSWYQQTPGQGLQFLFEYFSETQRNKGNFPGRFSGRQFSNSRSEMNVSTLELGDSALYLCASSSQGSYEQYFGPGTRLTVT.

This chain uses TRBV15 with TRBJ2-3, with D possibly TRBD2 on 7 matching bases. This CDR3 has 15 residues. The V gene lost 6 bases and the J gene lost 4 bases, with 17 bases spanning the gap. Germline CDR1 reads LNHNV; CDR2 reads YYDKDF (reference sequence). CDR3 DNA: TGTGCCACCAGAGGGGGGGGGAGAGCGGCAGATACGCAGTATTTT. It specifies CATRGGGRAADTQYF.

V usage is TRBV3-1 (or the pseudogene TRBV3-2) and J usage is TRBJ1-1, with D unresolved. The CDR3 loop spans 14 amino acids. The V end lost 4 bases, the J end lost 5 bases, and 14 bases lay between the germline ends. Per the germline V gene, CDR1 is LGHDT and CDR2 is YNNKEL (reference sequence). The CDR3 reads CASSRLSGGTEAFF. CDR3 coding DNA: TGTGCCAGCAGCCGCCTGTCGGGAGGTACTGAAGCTTTCTTT.

The rearrangement links TRBV18 to TRBJ2-7; the D gene is possibly TRBD2 (5 bases). V gave up 6 bases and J gave up 7 bases, with 16 bases separating them. CDR1 KGHSH and CDR2 LQKENI come from the germline V gene. The CDR3 is made up of 13 amino acids. This CDR3 is CASSGEVLREQYF. CDR3 bases: TGTGCCAGCTCGGGAGAGGTGCTGCGGGAGCAGTACTTC.

The rearrangement joins TRBV19 to TRBJ1-2; a possible D gene is TRBD1 (6 bases). There are 14 residues in the CDR3. The V gene's germline CDR1 is LNHDA and CDR2 SQIVND (reference sequence). V was pared by 7 bases and J by 0 bases, with 12 bases between. For the CDR3, the DNA is TGTGCCAGTATCGGGCCAGGGGCTAACTATGGCTACACCTTC. Translation: CASIGPGANYGYTF. The variable domain in full, with the rest retrieved from reference TRBV19 and TRBJ1-2, is DGGITQSPKYLFRKEGQNVTLSCEQNLNHDAMYWYRQDPGQGLRLIYYSQIVNDFQKGDIAEGYSVSREKKESFPLTVTSAQKNPTAFYLCASIGPGANYGYTFGSGTRLTVV.

J is TRBJ1-5 and V is TRBV4-1; 7 nucleotides line up with TRBD1. Germline V CDR1 and CDR2: MGHRA, YSYEKL. J was trimmed by 6 bases and V by 4 bases; bases with no gene match: 9. The CDR3 spans 15 residues. The CDR3: CASSPNTQGTQPQHF. The CDR3 nucleotides are TGCGCCAGCAGCCCAAACACACAGGGGACTCAGCCCCAGCATTTT.

In its sample, this clone was seen a few times. The rearrangement uses TRBV6-2 or TRBV6-3 and TRBJ1-6; D remains ambiguous. The CDR3 sequence is 11 residues long. Germline loops: CDR1 MNHEY, CDR2 SVGEGT. With 6 bases removed from V and 10 bases from J, the gap between germline ends came to 7 bases. The CDR3 sequence: CASSHGSPLHF. CDR3 coding DNA: TGTGCCAGCAGCCACGGGTCACCCCTCCACTTT.

The CDR3 reads CASSLEGGQGDTQYF. CDR3 coding DNA: TGTGCCAGCAGCTTAGAGGGGGGACAGGGCGATACGCAGTATTTT. V usage is TRBV7-6 and J usage is TRBJ2-3, with 9 positions matching TRBD1. The V gene end was trimmed by 1 base and the J gene end by 6 bases; junction bases not matched to a gene: 5. Germline-derived CDR1 and CDR2 are SGHVS and FNYEAQ. The CDR3 spans 15 residues.

The chain joins TRBV29-1 to TRBJ2-7, with 9 positions matching TRBD2. The CDR3 loop spans 16 amino acids. Looked up from germline, CDR1 is SQVTM and CDR2 is ANQGSEA. In nucleotides, the CDR3 is TGCAGTCGGGAACGTCGGGAGCGGGAGGCCTCCTACGAGCAGTACGTC. Its translation is CSRERREREASYEQYV.

In nucleotides, the CDR3 is TGTGCCAGCTCACCTACAGGGGTGGGTGGCTACGAGCAGTACTTC. As protein: CASSPTGVGGYEQYF. V usage is TRBV18 and J usage is TRBJ2-7; 7 nucleotides match TRBD1. This CDR3 spans 15 amino acids. The J segment lost 3 bases and the V segment lost 3 bases, leaving 8 bases of the junction unmatched. CDR1 is KGHSH, CDR2 LQKENI, per germline.

V is TRBV4-2 and J is TRBJ2-7, with 8 bases that match TRBD1. CDR1 is LGHNA and CDR2 is YNFKEQ in the germline V gene. J lost 2 bases, V lost 8 bases, and 8 bases had no gene match. The CDR3 is 14 amino acids. CDR3 residues: CASRSGTGPYEQYF. The CDR3 bases are TGTGCCAGCCGCTCCGGGACAGGTCCCTACGAGCAGTACTTC.

The chain is built from TRBV6-5 and TRBJ2-6, with D hard to call. CDR1 is MNHEY, CDR2 SVGAGI, per germline. This CDR3 contains 16 residues. V was clipped by 2 bases and J by 0 bases, with 8 bases between them. The CDR3 DNA sequence: TGTGCCAGCAGTTACCGGTCTAGCTCTGGGGCCAACGTCCTGACTTTC. Translation gives CASSYRSSSGANVLTF.

J is TRBJ1-2 and V is TRBV28; tentatively, D is TRBD1 (6 bases). V dropped 1 base and J dropped 1 base, with 13 bases sitting between them. Germline V gives CDR1 MDHEN, CDR2 SYDVKM. CDR3 length: 16 residues. This CDR3 reads CASSLSTGPHNYGYTF. The CDR3 DNA is TGTGCCAGCAGTTTATCCACAGGGCCCCATAACTATGGCTACACCTTC.

This clone was counted once. The chain has TRBV5-8 and TRBJ2-2; possible D gene TRBD2, 7 bases. Trimming shortened V by 5 bases and J by 3 bases, and 14 bases separated the two germline ends. CDR1 is SGHTS, CDR2 YDEGEE, per germline. This CDR3 comprises 15 residues. The CDR3 coding sequence is TGTGCCAGCAGACCTCGGGGGGCCTACACCGGGGAGCTGTTTTTT. It encodes CASRPRGAYTGELFF.